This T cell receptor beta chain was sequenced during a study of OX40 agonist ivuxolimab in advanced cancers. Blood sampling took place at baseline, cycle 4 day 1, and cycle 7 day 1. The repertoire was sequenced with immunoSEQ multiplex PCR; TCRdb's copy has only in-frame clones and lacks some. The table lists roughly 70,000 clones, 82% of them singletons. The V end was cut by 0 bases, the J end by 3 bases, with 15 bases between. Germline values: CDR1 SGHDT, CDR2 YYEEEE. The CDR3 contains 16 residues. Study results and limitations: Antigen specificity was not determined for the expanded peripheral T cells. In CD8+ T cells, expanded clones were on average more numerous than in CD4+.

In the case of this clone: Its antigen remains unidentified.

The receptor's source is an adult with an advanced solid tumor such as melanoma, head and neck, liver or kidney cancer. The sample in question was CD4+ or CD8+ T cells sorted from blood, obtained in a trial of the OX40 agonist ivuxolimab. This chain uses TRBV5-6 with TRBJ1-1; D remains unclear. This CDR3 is CASSLEGLGRDTEAFF. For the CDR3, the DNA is TGTGCCAGCAGCTTGGAAGGTCTGGGCAGAGACACTGAAGCTTTCTTT.